These T cell receptor beta chains were read from a single sample in a study of cytomegalovirus exposure and HLA in healthy donors. Sequenced by immunoSEQ multiplex PCR; TCRdb stores in-frame clones only, minus some. The table includes some 52,000 clones, over 70% detected once. The specimen was PBMCs. The receptors were sampled from a man aged 18-30 years in good health and CMV-seronegative. Each CDR3 is given with its conserved first and last residue. A D gene is named only where the DNA matches it firmly. Clone size is stated in some rows and not others, as once, few, many or a class when expanded.

>TRBV13|NA|TRBD1|TRBJ2-7
TGTGCCAGCAGCGCGGGACAGGGAGGCTACGAGCAGTACTTC
CASSAGQGGYEQYF
>TRBV4-3|NA|NA|TRBJ2-1
TGCGCCAGCAGCCAAGATGGGGGGGCGAGCTCCTACAATGAGCAGTTCTTC
CASSQDGGASSYNEQFF
>TRBV7-7|once|NA|TRBJ1-1
TGTGCTAGTAAAAGGAGCACTGAAGCTTTCTTT
CASKRSTEAFF
>TRBV7-2|NA|TRBD2|TRBJ2-1
TGTGCCAGCAGCCCGAGGACTAGCGGGAGGCCGAATGAGCAGTTCTTC
CASSPRTSGRPNEQFF
>TRBV30|few|TRBD1|TRBJ2-7
TGTGCCTGGAGTGACGACAGGGGGCTAGGCGAGCAGTACTTC
CAWSDDRGLGEQYF
>TRBV10-1|NA|TRBD2|TRBJ2-3
TGCGCCAGCAGGAGCGGGAGGCTCAGCACAGATACGCAGTATTTT
CASRSGRLSTDTQYF
>TRBV28|NA|TRBD2|TRBJ2-4
TGTGCCAGCAGTTATTTTCTTGCTAGCGGCGGGGCCATTCAGTACTTC
CASSYFLASGGAIQYF
>TRBV6-5|NA|TRBD1|TRBJ1-6
TGTGCCAGCAATACCGTACAGGGGGGAGATTCACCCCTCCACTTT
CASNTVQGGDSPLHF
>TRBV6-5|NA|NA|TRBJ2-2
TGTGCCAGCAGTTACGGAGGAACTTTCACCGGGGAGCTGTTTTTT
CASSYGGTFTGELFF
>TRBV7-8|NA|TRBD2|TRBJ2-1
TGTGCCAGCAGCCGGACTAGCGGGAACTACAATGAGCAGTTCTTC
CASSRTSGNYNEQFF
>TRBV4-1|NA|NA|TRBJ2-7
TGCGCCAGCAGCCCCTCTGACAGCGCCTCCTACGAGCAGTACTTC
CASSPSDSASYEQYF
>TRBV28|few|TRBD1|TRBJ1-1
TGTGCCAGCAAGTGGGGACAGGGGGCGATTGAAGCTTTCTTT
CASKWGQGAIEAFF
>TRBV6-5|NA|TRBD2|TRBJ2-3
TGTGCCAGCAGGTCTAGCGGGGAGATCGGGCAGTATTTT
CASRSSGEIGQYF
>TRBV5-1|once|TRBD2|TRBJ2-7
TGCGCCAGCAGCTTCGGACTAGCGGGACCCTCCTACGAGCAGTACTTC
CASSFGLAGPSYEQYF
>TRBV7-6|NA|NA|TRBJ2-1
TGTGCCAGCAGCCCTAGCGACCTCTCCTACAATGAGCAGTTCTTC
CASSPSDLSYNEQFF
>TRBV7-3|NA|TRBD1|TRBJ1-2
TGTGCCAGCAGCGGACAGGGGGCGCTTGGCTACACCTTC
CASSGQGALGYTF
>TRBV6-1|NA|NA|TRBJ1-2
TGTGCCAGCGTGGGCCAGTTTGGCTACACCTTC
CASVGQFGYTF
>TRBV5-4|NA|TRBD1|TRBJ1-1
TGTGCCAGCAGCCTTGGGACAGGGGCCGGTGAAGCTTTCTTT
CASSLGTGAGEAFF
>TRBV7-7|NA|NA|TRBJ2-3
TGTGCTAGCAGCTTAGGGCTCTCTAGCACAGATACGCAGTATTTT
CASSLGLSSTDTQYF
>TRBV6-6|NA|TRBD2|TRBJ2-7
TGTGCCAGCAGTTACTCTAGCGGGAGTTCCGAGCAGTACTTC
CASSYSSGSSEQYF
>TRBV11-2|NA|NA|TRBJ2-3
TGTGCCAGCAGCTTTCAGGGGACCGGCACAGATACGCAGTATTTT
CASSFQGTGTDTQYF
>TRBV9|NA|NA|TRBJ1-3
TGTGCCAGCAGCCTTTACAACTCTGGAAACACCATATATTTT
CASSLYNSGNTIYF
>TRBV30|NA|NA|TRBJ1-4
TGTGCCTGGTCGGTCCATAATGAAAAACTGTTTTTT
CAWSVHNEKLFF
>TRBV2|NA|NA|TRBJ1-1
TGTGCCAGCAGTATTACCGGGGTAGCCACTGAAGCTTTCTTT
CASSITGVATEAFF
>TRBV7-9|NA|TRBD2|TRBJ2-7
TGTGCCAGCAGATTACTAGCGGGACCATACTACGAGCAGTACTTC
CASRLLAGPYYEQYF
>TRBV18|NA|TRBD1|TRBJ2-7
TGTGCCAGCTCACCTCGAAACGACAGGGGGCTGGAGCAGTACTTC
CASSPRNDRGLEQYF
>TRBV4-1|NA|NA|TRBJ2-4
TGCGCCAGCAGCCATCTACAGTTAGCCAAAAACATTCAGTACTTC
CASSHLQLAKNIQYF
>TRBV4-1|NA|TRBD1|TRBJ1-2
TGCGCCAGCAGCCATAATACAGGGGGCGCGGTCGGTCGGCTGTCTGGCTACACCTTC
CASSHNTGGAVGRLSGYTF
>TRBV9|NA|TRBD1|TRBJ2-7
TGTGCCAGCAGCCCCCGGGACAGGGGCCTCTCCTACGAGCAGTACTTC
CASSPRDRGLSYEQYF
>TRBV27|NA|NA|TRBJ2-5
TGTGCCAGCAGTCCAAGACACGAAGAGACCCAGTACTTC
CASSPRHEETQYF
>TRBV6-1|NA|TRBD1|TRBJ2-7
TGTGCCAGCAGACGACAGGGGGCCTACGAGCAGTACTTC
CASRRQGAYEQYF
>TRBV7-8|NA|TRBD1|TRBJ1-6
TGTGCCAGCAGCGATAGACAGGGAAGTTCACCCCTCCACTTT
CASSDRQGSSPLHF
>TRBV7-9|NA|NA|TRBJ2-2
TGTGCCAGCAAAGCGCTAGCCCCCTTCGGGGAGCTGTTTTTT
CASKALAPFGELFF
>TRBV5-6|few|NA|TRBJ2-1
TGTGCCAGCAGCATCATCGGGGGATGGACCTACAATGAGCAGTTCTTC
CASSIIGGWTYNEQFF
>TRBV9|NA|NA|TRBJ1-1
TGTGCCAGCACGGCGGGGACCACTGAAGCTTTCTTT
CASTAGTTEAFF
>TRBV28|NA|NA|TRBJ2-7
TGTGCCAGCAGTTTGCGGACAGCGTCCTACGAGCAGTACTTC
CASSLRTASYEQYF
>TRBV28|NA|TRBD1|TRBJ2-7
TGTGCCAGCAGGCCCCCGGACAGGGGCTACGAGCAGTACTTC
CASRPPDRGYEQYF
>TRBV30|NA|TRBD1|TRBJ2-3
TGTGCCTGGACTGACAGGGCCGCAGATACGCAGTATTTT
CAWTDRAADTQYF
>TRBV7-8|few|NA|TRBJ2-7
TGTGCCAGCAGCCCACGGACGGGACAATACGAGCAGTACTTC
CASSPRTGQYEQYF
>TRBV6-5|NA|NA|TRBJ1-4
TGTGCCAGCAGTTACTCGGGAGCAACTAATGAAAAACTGTTTTTT
CASSYSGATNEKLFF
>TRBV20-1|NA|NA|TRBJ2-5
TGCAGTGCGTCCGGGGGGACCCAGTACTTC
CSASGGTQYF
>TRBV25-1|once|NA|TRBJ1-2
TGTGCCAGCAGTGATACCCCGCGGGGTGGCTACACCTTC
CASSDTPRGGYTF
>TRBV10-2|NA|NA|TRBJ2-7
TGCGCCAGCAGTGGAGGCCTCAAAATTTACGAGCAGTACTTC
CASSGGLKIYEQYF
>TRBV5-6|NA|NA|TRBJ2-7
TGTGCCAGCAGCTTGGGCGGGGCCGAGCAGTACTTC
CASSLGGAEQYF
>TRBV30|NA|NA|TRBJ2-7
TGTGCCTGGAGTGGTAGTATCCGAGAGGACGAGCAGTACTTC
CAWSGSIREDEQYF
>TRBV7-2|NA|NA|TRBJ2-7
TGTGCCAGCAGCTTAGTCCCCCAGAAGAGGGGGGGCTACGAGCAGTACTTC
CASSLVPQKRGGYEQYF
>TRBV7-2|NA|NA|TRBJ2-1
TGTGCCAGCAGCTCTACCTGGAGGGTAGTGTTGAATGAGCAGTTCTTC
CASSSTWRVVLNEQFF
>TRBV6-5|NA|NA|TRBJ1-5
TGTGCCAGCAGTCCAGGGCGAGGCAATCAGCCCCAGCATTTT
CASSPGRGNQPQHF
>TRBV30|NA|TRBD1|TRBJ1-2
TGTGCCTGGAGTGTTCTACAGGGGTCTGGCTACACCTTC
CAWSVLQGSGYTF
>TRBV30|NA|TRBD1|TRBJ2-7
TGTGCCTGGCAGACAGGGTCCTACGAGCAGTACTTC
CAWQTGSYEQYF
>TRBV27|NA|NA|TRBJ1-1
TGTGCCAGCAGTTTAGAGGTGAGCACTGAAGCTTTCTTT
CASSLEVSTEAFF
>TRBV6-5|NA|TRBD2|TRBJ2-7
TGTGCCAGCAGTCGATGGACTAGCGGCACCTACGAGCAGTACTTC
CASSRWTSGTYEQYF
>TRBV6-1|few|TRBD1|TRBJ1-6
TGTGCCAGCACCGGAAGGACAGGGAATTCACCCCTCCACTTT
CASTGRTGNSPLHF
>TRBV13|NA|TRBD1|TRBJ1-2
TGTGCCAGCTCGGTGGACAGGGCAGATCGGGGCTACACCTTC
CASSVDRADRGYTF
>TRBV30|NA|NA|TRBJ1-5
TGTGCCTGGAGTCGGGGGTCGGATCAGCCCCAGCATTTT
CAWSRGSDQPQHF
>TRBV7-2|NA|NA|TRBJ2-2
TGTGCCAGCAGCTCCCGGGTCCCCCCAAACACCGGGGAGCTGTTTTTT
CASSSRVPPNTGELFF
>TRBV19|few|TRBD1|TRBJ1-1
TGTGCCAGTAGCCCCCGACCTCAGGGGGTGGCTGAAGCTTTCTTT
CASSPRPQGVAEAFF
>TRBV6-1|few|NA|TRBJ2-2
TGTGCCAGCAGTGAAGTAAGGTGGGGTCTGTCTAGCGAACTCCTTTCCACCGGGGAGCTGTTTTTT
CASSEVRWGLSSELLSTGELFF
>TRBV5-1|NA|NA|TRBJ1-2
TGCGCCAGCAGCCCCGACCCGGCGGGATATGGCTACACCTTC
CASSPDPAGYGYTF
>TRBV29-1|NA|TRBD2|TRBJ2-5
TGCAGCGTGGAGGGGGCGGGAGGGGAGACCCAGTACTTC
CSVEGAGGETQYF